The 5 T cell receptor beta chains in this list originate from one sample, sequenced in a study of blood T cell repertoires in COVID-19. Clones were sequenced by immunoSEQ multiplex PCR, and TCRdb holds only the in-frame ones, with some missing. The profile shows over 70,000 clones, approximately 90% of them singletons. What was sequenced was peripheral blood. All receptors come from a man aged 45-65 years with COVID-19, enrolled during active disease.

This chain uses TRBV18 with TRBJ1-1; D perhaps matches TRBD1 (6 bases). The CDR3 is 17 residues long. Trimming stripped 1 base from V and 3 bases from J, with 18 bases between. The V gene's germline CDR1 is KGHSH and CDR2 LQKENI. CDR3 in DNA: TGTGCCAGCTCACCACGGGGGCCCAGTGGCGCCGACACTGAAGCTTTCTTT. It yields the protein CASSPRGPSGADTEAFF.

In the case of this clone: One end of the junction varies from germline; a read error may be responsible. The rearrangement links TRBV12-3 or TRBV12-4 to TRBJ2-5, with a tentative D call TRBD2 (6 bases). CDR3 length: 10 residues. The CDR3 protein is CASSSGGIHF. The DNA of the CDR3 is TGTGCCAGCAGCTCCGGGGGTATCCACTTC.

This chain connects TRBV4-1 to TRBJ2-7; 8 bases fit TRBD2. The germline gives CDR1 MGHRA, CDR2 YSYEKL. V lost 0 bases and J lost 6; bases outside the gene matches: 7. This CDR3 region has 15 residues. CDR3 sequence reads: CASSQDPAGGGEQYF. The CDR3 DNA reads as TGCGCCAGCAGCCAAGACCCTGCGGGAGGAGGCGAGCAGTACTTC.

The chain couples TRBV13 to TRBJ1-1; perhaps TRBD1 as D (6 bases). The germline gives CDR1 PRHDT, CDR2 FYEKMQ (reference sequence). Trimming took off 2 bases at V and 1 base at J, with 14 bases between the two ends. This CDR3 is built from 16 residues. The CDR3 reads CASSLLSGAENTEAFF. DNA for the CDR3: TGTGCCAGCAGCTTACTTTCAGGGGCAGAGAACACTGAAGCTTTCTTT.

The chain has TRBV18 and TRBJ2-5; the match to TRBD1 covers 7 bases. CDR1 KGHSH and CDR2 LQKENI come from the germline V gene. The V segment lost 0 bases and the J segment 4 bases; nucleotides outside the gene matches: 5. The CDR3 contains 15 residues. CDR3 DNA sequence: TGTGCCAGCTCACCACCGTCACAGGGGAGAGAGACCCAGTACTTC. It encodes CASSPPSQGRETQYF. Looking up the rest from reference TRBV18 and TRBJ2-5 gives the full variable domain: NAGVMQNPRHLVRRRGQEARLRCSPMKGHSHVYWYRQLPEEGLKFMVYLQKENIIDESGMPKERFSAEFPKEGPSILRIQQVVRGDSAAYFCASSPPSQGRETQYFGPGTRLLVL.